The clone carrying this TCR beta chain was recorded many times. Its antigen is not known. CDR3 length: 12 amino acids. Trimming left V 6 bases short and J 6 bases short, with 11 bases between. These data come from a study of CD8 T cells in ankylosing spondylitis. Findings of the study overall: For ankylosing spondylitis blood, a TCR beta motif of seven to nine highly homologous variants appeared characteristic.

TCRdb passed the 5' RACE reads through MiXCR, listing each CDR3 protein once. The sample shows 110,000 to 150,000 distinct CDR3 sequences, roughly 8% of them seen only once. Sequencing input: synovial fluid, either unsorted or a sorted T cell fraction (not recorded which). The chain uses TRBV12-3 or TRBV12-4 and TRBJ1-1; possible D gene TRBD1, 5 bases. The sequence came from a male donor with ankylosing spondylitis. CDR3 in DNA: TGTGCCAGCAGGGCGGGGGAGGCTGAAGCTTTCTTT. Its translation is CASRAGEAEAFF.